A selection of T cell receptor beta chains follows, all from one sample in a study of untreated major depressive disorder. TCRdb keeps only in-frame clones here, not all; method: immunoSEQ multiplex PCR. The sample holds about 21,000 clones; over 85% are singletons and the top ten take 0.47%. Sequencing was carried out using CD4+ T cells from PBMCs. The receptors originated from a middle-aged woman in good health. Each CDR3 is given with its conserved first and last residue. The order of the fields is CDR3 protein, clone size, V gene. Size is stated for part of the rows, as once, few or many counts, or as a class when the clone is expanded.

CDR3: CASSGGYGYTF
size: .
V: TRBV7-9

CDR3: CASSRSSYSTGASESNEQFF
size: .
V: TRBV7-7

CDR3: CASSPPQGSSYEQYF
size: .
V: TRBV18

CDR3: CAITSGGPTGNTIYF
size: .
V: TRBV2

CDR3: CASSERDTIYF
size: .
V: TRBV6-1

CDR3: CASRGAVDTEAFF
size: .
V: TRBV5-4

CDR3: CASGEGTEAFF
size: .
V: TRBV6-5

CDR3: CASSRNNYGYTF
size: .
V: TRBV5-4

CDR3: CASSLASGSTNEQFF
size: .
V: TRBV5-1

CDR3: CASSLDDRGLGEQYF
size: .
V: TRBV7-6

CDR3: CASSLRPTSDEQFF
size: .
V: TRBV5-1

CDR3: CASSLGVGTTGELFF
size: .
V: TRBV7-2

CDR3: CAWSVSRLARNEQFF
size: .
V: TRBV30

CDR3: CASSFSGRDQPQHF
size: .
V: TRBV28

CDR3: CASSQDLLGQVNYGYTF
size: .
V: TRBV14

CDR3: CASSRKGQGGSYNEQFF
size: .
V: TRBV27

CDR3: CASSLGVAGGQNEQFF
size: once
V: TRBV7-9

CDR3: CASSEGFTDTQYF
size: .
V: TRBV5-1

CDR3: CASSSPGQSNEKLFF
size: .
V: TRBV2

CDR3: CAISESEGLHYGYTF
size: once
V: TRBV10-3

CDR3: CASSSGPSYTQYF
size: few
V: TRBV4-2

CDR3: CAISDPAQDGGSSYNSPLHF
size: .
V: TRBV10-3

CDR3: CASRHQGASGANVLTF
size: once
V: TRBV5-1

CDR3: CASSSLQGNQPQHF
size: once
V: TRBV28

CDR3: CAWSVHIATNEKLFF
size: .
V: TRBV30

CDR3: CATSSGRGEAFF
size: .
V: TRBV15

CDR3: CASRGPPIPAKNIQYF
size: .
V: TRBV28

CDR3: CASSLARADGYTF
size: few
V: TRBV7-8

CDR3: CASRETPQRTDTQYF
size: .
V: TRBV6-1

CDR3: CASSLLRVNFYGYTF
size: .
V: TRBV28

CDR3: CASSSGQEYMNTEAFF
size: .
V: TRBV5-4

CDR3: CASSSSGHYGYTF
size: .
V: TRBV6-6

CDR3: CASRSSEFGTGAIYNEQFF
size: .
V: TRBV5-1